These 21 T cell receptor beta chains share one sample of origin, sequenced in a study of shared clonotypes between healthy human individuals. Profiled with immunoSEQ multiplex PCR; TCRdb holds only in-frame clones, not every one. There are about 2 million clones in the sample; about 95% occur only once, and around 1.2% lies in the top ten. The naive CD8 subset, CD45RO-negative cells positively selected for CCR7, excluded terminally differentiated effector memory CD45RA+ cells. Sequenced input: naive CD8+ T cells sorted from blood. These receptors were collected from a man aged 18 to 29 in good health.

V gene TRBV29-1 combines with J gene TRBJ2-5; D could derive from TRBD1 or TRBD2 (5 bases each). V was pared by 1 base and J by 13 bases, with 16 bases between. CDR3 length equals 12 residues. The V gene's germline CDR1 is SQVTM and CDR2 ANQGSEA. CDR3 sequence reads: CSVEVGTSERYF. The CDR3 DNA sequence: TGCAGCGTTGAAGTAGGGACCTCTGAGCGGTACTTC.

This chain joins TRBV4-3 and TRBJ2-2, with D possibly being TRBD2 (5 bases). CDR1 and CDR2 (germline): LGHNA, YSLEER. The CDR3 totals 16 residues. The V and J ends lost 2 bases and 5 bases respectively, with 15 bases between them. The CDR3 nucleotides read TGCGCCAGCAGCCAAAATGGGAGAACCGGGACCGGGGAGCTGTTTTTT. Its translation: CASSQNGRTGTGELFF.

The gene calls are TRBV6-1 and TRBJ1-5, with D tentatively TRBD1 (5 bases). Trimming pared 0 bases from V and 7 bases from J, leaving 19 bases between. The CDR3 runs 17 residues. CDR1 MNHNS and CDR2 SASEGT come from the germline V gene. CDR3 sequence reads: CASSEASRAQSPQPQHF. DNA for the CDR3: TGTGCCAGCAGTGAAGCCTCCAGGGCACAATCACCCCAGCCCCAGCATTTT.

The chain employs TRBV19 and TRBJ1-1; tentatively, D is TRBD1 (6 bases). Germline values: CDR1 LNHDA, CDR2 SQIVND (reference sequence). This CDR3 has 14 residues. V lost 5 bases and J lost 2, with 12 bases in between. The CDR3 here is CASSPGTFNTEAFF. In DNA, the CDR3 is TGTGCCAGTAGTCCCGGGACATTCAACACTGAAGCTTTCTTT.

The gene calls are TRBV6-6 and TRBJ2-3, with TRBD2 identical over 9 bases. Germline V gene lookup returns CDR1 MNHNY and CDR2 SVGAGI (reference sequence). The trim removed 6 bases at V and 3 bases at J, leaving 1 base unmatched. The CDR3 extends over 13 amino acids. CDR3 coding DNA: TGTGCCAGCAGGACTAGCGGAACAGATACGCAGTATTTT. Encoded protein: CASRTSGTDTQYF.

The chain combines TRBV7-8 with TRBJ2-1; 7 nucleotides match TRBD2. V gave up 5 bases and J gave up 3 bases; unmatched junction bases: 13. CDR3 length: 17 residues. The germline gives CDR1 SGHVS, CDR2 FQNEAQ. CDR3 region: CASSPTAGLADYNEQFF. In DNA, the CDR3 is TGTGCCAGCAGCCCAACTGCGGGGCTAGCGGACTACAATGAGCAGTTCTTC. Full variable domain (rest looked up from reference TRBV7-8 and TRBJ2-1): GAGVSQSPRYKVAKRGQDVALRCDPISGHVSLFWYQQALGQGPEFLTYFQNEAQLDKSGLPSDRFFAERPEGSVSTLKIQRTQQEDSAVYLCASSPTAGLADYNEQFFGPGTRLTVL.

The genes are TRBV11-2 and TRBJ2-7, with D perhaps matching TRBD1 (6 bases). CDR3 length: 15 amino acids. CDR1 is SGHAT and CDR2 is FQNNGV in the germline V gene. V was shortened by 1 base and J by 4 bases, with 14 bases between the two germline ends. CDR3 region: CASSLVGQGWYEQYF. CDR3 in DNA: TGTGCCAGCAGCTTAGTAGGGCAGGGGTGGTACGAGCAGTACTTC.

The chain recombines TRBV13 with TRBJ2-1; weak D call: TRBD2 (5 bases). Germline CDR1 is PRHDT and CDR2 is FYEKMQ (reference sequence). The CDR3 is 18 amino acids. Trimming left V 5 bases short and J 0 bases short, with 20 bases between. The CDR3 sequence: CASSLRGALSLSYNEQFF. As DNA, the CDR3 is TGTGCCAGCAGCCTCCGGGGAGCCCTCTCCCTCTCCTACAATGAGCAGTTCTTC.

A word on this clone: Other DNA sequences of this sample code for an identical CDR3. The V call is TRBV11-2, the J call TRBJ2-5, with D unclear. From germline, CDR1 is SGHAT and CDR2 FQNNGV. The length of the CDR3 is 11 residues. Trimming left V 5 bases short and J 4 bases short, with 5 bases between. CDR3 bases: TGTGCCAGCAGCCTCACAGAGACCCAGTACTTC. Its translation is CASSLTETQYF. The whole variable domain, filled in from reference TRBV11-2 and TRBJ2-5, reads EAGVAQSPRYKIIEKRQSVAFWCNPISGHATLYWYQQILGQGPKLLIQFQNNGVVDDSQLPKDRFSAERLKGVDSTLKIQPAKLEDSAVYLCASSLTETQYFGPGTRLLVL.

The chain combines TRBV6-5 with TRBJ1-2; D not certain. V lost 11 bases to trimming and J lost 3 bases, with 16 bases between them. Germline V CDR1 and CDR2: MNHEY, SVGAGI. The CDR3 consists of 13 residues. CDR3 in amino acids: CAHDFPRDYGYTF. The DNA for the CDR3 is TGTGCCCACGATTTTCCGCGGGACTATGGCTACACCTTC.

This clone was detected once. This chain joins TRBV9 and TRBJ2-3; D is undetermined. Trimming stripped 4 bases from V and 1 base from J, with 16 bases between. The germline V gene encodes CDR1 SGDLS and CDR2 YYNGEE. The CDR3 has 16 amino acids. The CDR3 nucleotides read TGTGCCAGCAGCCCCCCGGCCCCCAGGCGCACAGATACGCAGTATTTT. Its translation is CASSPPAPRRTDTQYF.

J is TRBJ2-5 and V is TRBV2; TRBD2 agrees at 10 bases. The CDR3 is 14 amino acids. Germline loops: CDR1 SNHLY, CDR2 FYNNEI. V dropped 6 bases and J dropped 5; count of bases not matched to a gene: 6. The CDR3 coding sequence is TGTGCCAGCAGGCTGCTAGCGGGGGTGGAGACCCAGTACTTC. Translation: CASRLLAGVETQYF.

The chain carries TRBV2 and TRBJ2-1; 9 positions agree with TRBD2. V shed 2 bases and J 7 bases; nucleotides not matched to a gene: 3. Germline V CDR1 and CDR2: SNHLY, FYNNEI. There are 14 residues in the CDR3. CDR3 in amino acids: CASSERLAGNEQFF. In nucleotides, the CDR3 is TGTGCCAGCAGTGAACGTCTAGCGGGAAATGAGCAGTTCTTC.

This sequence joins TRBV9 and TRBJ1-1; D uncertain. With 3 bases removed from V and 5 bases from J, the gap between germline ends came to 8 bases. This CDR3 is built from 12 residues. The germline gives CDR1 SGDLS, CDR2 YYNGEE. The CDR3 DNA follows: TGTGCCAGCAGCGCCCCTAGTACTGAAGCTTTCTTT. Translation gives CASSAPSTEAFF.

The chain employs TRBV27 and TRBJ1-5; no definite D call. The CDR3 loop spans 14 amino acids. The germline V and J ends were trimmed by 3 bases and 0 bases, with 6 bases remaining between them. Germline values: CDR1 MNHEY, CDR2 SMNVEV (reference sequence). CDR3 protein: CASSFTHSNQPQHF. CDR3 nucleotides: TGTGCCAGCAGTTTTACCCATAGCAATCAGCCCCAGCATTTT.

J is TRBJ1-2 and V is TRBV27, with D tentatively TRBD1 (5 bases). Germline CDR1 MNHEY, CDR2 SMNVEV (reference sequence). The germline V and J ends were trimmed by 7 bases and 1 base, with 16 bases remaining between them. CDR3 length: 15 residues. CDR3 coding DNA: TGTGCCAGCACCCAATTGGGGGTCCTTAACTATGGCTACACCTTC. Protein sequence: CASTQLGVLNYGYTF.

The rearrangement uses TRBV7-2 and TRBJ2-1; TRBD1 might be the D (5 bases). Germline V gene data show CDR1 as SGHTA and CDR2 as FQGNSA. Between the trimmed V and J ends, which lost 2 bases and 0 bases, there was a span of 8 bases. CDR3 length equals 15 residues. The CDR3 DNA is TGTGCCAGCAGCTTAAGGACAAGCTCCTACAATGAGCAGTTCTTC. Its translation is CASSLRTSSYNEQFF.

A word on this clone: Distinct nucleotide sequences in the sample also encode this CDR3. V is TRBV5-6 and J is TRBJ2-7; the match to TRBD2 covers 11 bases. The CDR3 spans 15 residues. Germline V gene sequence: CDR1 SGHDT, CDR2 YYEEEE. V gave up 3 bases and J gave up 0 bases; unmatched junction bases: 2. CDR3 protein: CASSSGTSGSYEQYF. CDR3 nucleotide sequence: TGTGCCAGCAGCTCCGGGACTAGCGGCTCCTACGAGCAGTACTTC.

V gene TRBV6-5 combines with J gene TRBJ2-5; 12 bases are shared with TRBD1. The J segment lost 5 bases and the V segment lost 6 bases, leaving 7 bases of the junction unmatched. Looked up from germline, CDR1 is MNHEY and CDR2 is SVGAGI. The length of the CDR3 is 15 residues. CDR3 nucleotide sequence: TGTGCCAGCAGCCCCCGGGACAGGGGGCTGGAGACCCAGTACTTC. Amino acid sequence: CASSPRDRGLETQYF.

Concerning this clone: Other DNA sequences in this specimen translate into the identical CDR3. This CDR3 reads CASSVISTGELFF. Written as DNA, the CDR3 is TGTGCCAGCAGCGTAATTTCCACCGGGGAGCTGTTTTTT. The chain has TRBV9 and TRBJ2-2; D is undetermined. Germline loops: CDR1 SGDLS, CDR2 YYNGEE. There are 13 residues in the CDR3. V was pared by 1 base and J by 4 bases, with 5 bases between.

The chain links TRBV5-1 to TRBJ2-1; TRBD1 aligns across 8 bases. Germline trimming cut 4 bases from V and 9 bases from J; bases unmatched to any gene: 6. The CDR3 consists of 13 residues. Germline-derived CDR1 and CDR2 are SGHRS and YFSETQ. CDR3 residues: CASSVDTGGEQFF. The CDR3 nucleotides are TGCGCCAGCAGCGTAGATACAGGGGGTGAGCAGTTCTTC.